The rows below give T cell receptor beta chains drawn from one sample of a study of blood T cell repertoires in COVID-19. Here immunoSEQ multiplex PCR was the method, and the copy in TCRdb shows in-frame clones only, minus some. This table holds around 30,000 clones, around 87% found once. Sequencing input: peripheral blood. All receptors come from a human donor in a cohort sampled during active COVID-19. The donor label of this sample is uncertain. CDR3s include the opening cysteine and the closing phenylalanine or tryptophan. D genes are given only for firm matches. Expanded clones are given a class, and other clones once, few, many or no size at all.

clone_size	v_call	d_call	j_call	cdr3_nt	cdr3_aa
NA	TRBV6-5	TRBD1	TRBJ1-2	TGTGCCAGCAGTCCTCTCCCGACAGGGCAGGGTGGCTACACCTTC	CASSPLPTGQGGYTF
few	TRBV5-1	NA	TRBJ2-7	TGCGCCAGCAGCCCGGGTCCCAACAGGTTCGAGCAGTACTTC	CASSPGPNRFEQYF
NA	TRBV7-8	TRBD1	TRBJ2-5	TGTGCCAGCAGCCGAGGGGGCCGGAGTCAAGAGACCCAGTACTTC	CASSRGGRSQETQYF
NA	TRBV2	TRBD1	TRBJ1-2	TGTGCCAGCCTATCCCCCGGGACAGGGCTCTATGGCTACACCTTC	CASLSPGTGLYGYTF
once	TRBV6-1	NA	TRBJ1-5	TGTGCCAGCAGTGAAGGGGACATGGGGGACAATCAGCCCCAGCATTTT	CASSEGDMGDNQPQHF
NA	TRBV7-2	TRBD1	TRBJ2-2	TGTGCCAGCAGCTTAGGCGGACAGGGATTGAGCGGGGAGCTGTTTTTT	CASSLGGQGLSGELFF
NA	TRBV6-1	NA	TRBJ1-4	TGTGCCAGCAGTGAAAATGCCGCAGGGGCGGGTGAAAAACTGTTTTTT	CASSENAAGAGEKLFF
NA	TRBV6-6	TRBD1	TRBJ2-7	TGTGCCAGCAGTATCGGACAGGGAGGCTACGAGCAGTACTTC	CASSIGQGGYEQYF
NA	TRBV5-1	TRBD1	TRBJ2-2	TGCGCCAGCAGCCGGGGACAGGGATTCACCGGGGAGCTGTTTTTT	CASSRGQGFTGELFF
NA	TRBV25-1	NA	TRBJ1-4	TGTGCCAGCAGTGAAGTGTCACGCGCTGAGGAAAAACTGTTTTTT	CASSEVSRAEEKLFF
few	TRBV2	NA	TRBJ1-2	TGTGCCAGCAGTTTAAGGGGCAGGGGCCCCCTCTATGGCTACACCTTC	CASSLRGRGPLYGYTF
NA	TRBV5-1	NA	TRBJ1-5	TGCGCCAGCAGCTTCTCCGGGGGGACGGATCAGCCCCAGCATTTT	CASSFSGGTDQPQHF
NA	TRBV5-5	NA	TRBJ1-1	TGTGCCAGCAGCTTGGAATCGGGGAACACTGAAGCTTTCTTT	CASSLESGNTEAFF
once	TRBV18	TRBD2	TRBJ2-3	TGTGCCAGCTCACCACCGACTAGCGGGGCGGGCGATACGCAGTATTTT	CASSPPTSGAGDTQYF
NA	TRBV27	NA	TRBJ2-7	TGTGCCAGCCGACACAGGGCGGGGGCCCCCTACGAGCAGTACTTC	CASRHRAGAPYEQYF
NA	TRBV6-6	NA	TRBJ2-1	TGTGCCAGCACCAGTCGAGCGGCCTCCTACAATGAGCAGTTCTTC	CASTSRAASYNEQFF
NA	TRBV5-1	TRBD1	TRBJ1-2	TGCGCCAGCAGCCGAAGGGACAGGGAAGATGGCTACACCTTC	CASSRRDREDGYTF
NA	TRBV2	NA	TRBJ2-1	TGTGCCAGCAGTGAAGCACAGGGCGGTATCAATGAGCAGTTCTTC	CASSEAQGGINEQFF
once	TRBV3-1/TRBV3-2	NA	TRBJ2-7	TGTGCCAGCAGCCACCGGACAGCTTACGAGCAGTACTTC	CASSHRTAYEQYF
NA	TRBV4-2	TRBD2	TRBJ2-7	TGTGCCAGCAGCCAAACTAGCGGGGGGGCTGGGTACGAGCAGTACTTC	CASSQTSGGAGYEQYF
NA	TRBV5-4	TRBD1	TRBJ1-6	TGTGCCAGCAGCCAGACAGGGGGCGAGTCACCCCTCCACTTT	CASSQTGGESPLHF
NA	TRBV5-1	NA	TRBJ1-2	TGCGCCAGCAGCCCGGGACTGGAGGGCCCTTATGGCTACACCTTC	CASSPGLEGPYGYTF
NA	TRBV7-9	TRBD2	TRBJ2-3	TGTGCCAGCAGCGAAACATCCACTAGCGGGGTAGATACGCAGTATTTT	CASSETSTSGVDTQYF
NA	TRBV7-2	NA	TRBJ2-5	TGTGCCAGCAGCTTAGATCTCCTACCTCAGAGGGAGACCCAGTACTTC	CASSLDLLPQRETQYF
NA	TRBV29-1	TRBD1	TRBJ1-4	TGCAGCGTATTAGTGACAGGGGGCGTAGAACTGTTTTTT	CSVLVTGGVELFF
NA	TRBV5-1	NA	TRBJ2-3	TGCGCCAGCAGCTGGGGTCAGAGGGGGAGCACAGATACGCAGTATTTT	CASSWGQRGSTDTQYF
NA	TRBV15	NA	TRBJ1-2	TGTGCCACCAGCAGAGACAGGACAGCTAACTATGGCTACACCTTC	CATSRDRTANYGYTF
NA	TRBV9	TRBD2	TRBJ2-1	TGTGCCAGCAGCGTGGGGACTAGCGGGGGCTACAATGAGCAGTTCTTC	CASSVGTSGGYNEQFF
NA	TRBV19	NA	TRBJ2-7	TGTGCCAGTAGTTCGCGGGGGCCCTACGAGCAGTACTTC	CASSSRGPYEQYF
NA	TRBV19	TRBD1	TRBJ1-4	TGTGCCAGTAATCCCCTGACAGGGCGCGGTGAAAAACTGTTTTTT	CASNPLTGRGEKLFF
NA	TRBV15	TRBD1	TRBJ1-5	TGTGCCACCAGCAGAGGACAGGGGGCGCGCAGCAATCAGCCCCAGCATTTT	CATSRGQGARSNQPQHF
NA	TRBV4-2	TRBD1	TRBJ1-2	TGTGCCAGCAGCCTGACAGGGGCGAGTAACTATGGCTACACCTTC	CASSLTGASNYGYTF
NA	TRBV5-1	NA	TRBJ1-3	TGCGCCAGCAGCTTGGCGGGAATCTCTGGAAACACCATATATTTT	CASSLAGISGNTIYF
NA	TRBV6-5	NA	TRBJ1-2	TGTGCCAGCACAAACCTCGGCGGATTGTATGGCTACACCTTC	CASTNLGGLYGYTF
NA	TRBV9	TRBD2	TRBJ2-1	TGTGCCAGCAGCGTAGCTAGCGGGGGGTTCCATGAGCAGTTCTTC	CASSVASGGFHEQFF
NA	TRBV3-1/TRBV3-2	TRBD1	TRBJ1-2	TGTGCCAGCAGCCAACATGGGACAGGGGGAGACACCTATGGCTACACCTTC	CASSQHGTGGDTYGYTF
NA	TRBV21-1	NA	TRBJ1-1	TGTGCCAGCAGCAAAGCGGGACAGGGGGCCACTGAAGCTTTCTTT	CASSKAGQGATEAFF
NA	TRBV6-5	NA	TRBJ2-3	TGTGCCAGCAGTTACGGGGCCACTAGCACAGATACGCAGTATTTT	CASSYGATSTDTQYF
NA	TRBV7-3	TRBD2	TRBJ2-1	TGTGCCAGCAGCCCGACTAGCGGGGGTTGGAAGTTCTTC	CASSPTSGGWKFF
NA	TRBV7-9	NA	TRBJ2-4	TGTGCCAGCAGTTCACCCGGACAAGGGCCCATTCAGTACTTC	CASSSPGQGPIQYF
once	TRBV10-3	NA	TRBJ1-4	TGTGCCATCAGTGAGTCCCCGGTCAGCGACGGAACTGCAACTAATGAAAAACTGTTTTTT	CAISESPVSDGTATNEKLFF
NA	TRBV12-3/TRBV12-4	NA	TRBJ1-1	TGTGCCAGCAGCCAGGGTGTTAACACTGAAGCTTTCTTT	CASSQGVNTEAFF
NA	TRBV3-1/TRBV3-2	TRBD1	TRBJ2-3	TGTGCCAGCAGCCTAGGGACAGGGACAGATACGCAGTATTTT	CASSLGTGTDTQYF
NA	TRBV10-3	NA	TRBJ2-7	TGTGCCATCAGTCCTGGGAGCTACGAGCAGTACTTC	CAISPGSYEQYF
NA	TRBV28	NA	TRBJ2-2	TGTGCCAGCAGTCCGACAGTGAACACCGGGGAGCTGTTTTTT	CASSPTVNTGELFF
NA	TRBV7-9	TRBD1	TRBJ2-1	TGTGCCAGCAGCCCCCGGACAGGGGTCCACAATGAGCAGTTCTTC	CASSPRTGVHNEQFF
NA	TRBV18	TRBD1	TRBJ1-1	TGTGCCAGCTCACCTCAACCAGGACAGGGTCGAGAAGCTTTCTTT	CASSPQPGQGREAFF
NA	TRBV5-1	TRBD1	TRBJ2-5	TGCGCCAGCGGACCCGGGACAGGTCTTTATGGGACCCAGTACTTC	CASGPGTGLYGTQYF
NA	TRBV28	TRBD2	TRBJ2-5	TGTGCCAGCAGCGAACCTGTCAGCGGGGGGTACGAGACCCAGTACTTC	CASSEPVSGGYETQYF
NA	TRBV9	NA	TRBJ2-2	TGTGCCAGCAGCCCGCAAGGGCAGGGGAACACCGGGGAGCTGTTTTTT	CASSPQGQGNTGELFF
NA	TRBV7-2	NA	TRBJ2-2	TGTGCCAGCAGCGAGGGGGTTACCGGGGAGCTGTTTTTT	CASSEGVTGELFF
NA	TRBV20-1	NA	TRBJ1-4	TGCAGTGCGAGCGATGGACTCAGACTGTTTTTT	CSASDGLRLFF